This TCR beta chain was identified during a study of CD8 T cells in Susac syndrome. As for the study in general: Patients with Susac syndrome had blood drawn and were at that point therapy-naive, on corticosteroids, or on intravenous immunoglobulin alone.

Per germline, CDR1 MGHDK and CDR2 SYGVNS. This CDR3 comprises 14 residues. The V end was cut by 4 bases, the J end by 4 bases, with 13 bases between. Reverse transcription of roughly 0.45 to 1 ug RNA used random hexamers. Using its own MiXCR run on the immunoSEQ multiplex PCR reads, TCRdb lists one record per CDR3 protein. The sample comprises roughly 200,000 distinct CDR3 sequences, approximately 94% of which are singletons, and 0.1% to 0.12% rests with the top ten. Sequencing of TCR beta drew on CD8+ and CD4+ T cells from blood. Study results and limitations: Individuals included in the TCR sequencing and HLA analysis were acknowledged by the study to be relatively few in number.

This clonotype was observed once. What it binds is unknown. The sequenced material came from CD4+ T cells from PBMCs. The TCR was taken from a human donor with Susac syndrome. J is TRBJ1-2 and V is TRBV25-1; TRBD1 is a possible D gene (5 bases). The CDR3 bases are TGTGCCAGCAGTGGCAGGACAATGGGCTATGGCTACACCTTC. As protein: CASSGRTMGYGYTF.